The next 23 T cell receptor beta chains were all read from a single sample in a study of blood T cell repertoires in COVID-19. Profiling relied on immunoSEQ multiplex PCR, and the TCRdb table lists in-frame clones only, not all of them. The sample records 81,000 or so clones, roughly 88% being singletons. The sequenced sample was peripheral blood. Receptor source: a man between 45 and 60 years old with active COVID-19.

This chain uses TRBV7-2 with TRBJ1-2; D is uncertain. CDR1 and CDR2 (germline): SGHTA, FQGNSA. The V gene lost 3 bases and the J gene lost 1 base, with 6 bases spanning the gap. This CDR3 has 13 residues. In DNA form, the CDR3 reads TGTGCCAGCAGCTTTAACAGTAACTATGGCTACACCTTC. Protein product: CASSFNSNYGYTF.

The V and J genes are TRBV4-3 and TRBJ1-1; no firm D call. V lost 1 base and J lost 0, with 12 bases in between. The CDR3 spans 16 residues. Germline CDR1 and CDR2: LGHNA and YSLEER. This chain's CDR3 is CASSQGSQRLNTEAFF. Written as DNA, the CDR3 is TGCGCCAGCAGCCAAGGGAGTCAGCGCCTGAACACTGAAGCTTTCTTT.

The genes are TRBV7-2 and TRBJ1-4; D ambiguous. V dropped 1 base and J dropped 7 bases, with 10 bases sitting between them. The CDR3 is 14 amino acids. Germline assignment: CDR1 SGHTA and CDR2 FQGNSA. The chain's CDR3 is CASSLDLRSEKLFF. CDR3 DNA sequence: TGTGCCAGCAGCTTAGACCTAAGGAGTGAAAAACTGTTTTTT.

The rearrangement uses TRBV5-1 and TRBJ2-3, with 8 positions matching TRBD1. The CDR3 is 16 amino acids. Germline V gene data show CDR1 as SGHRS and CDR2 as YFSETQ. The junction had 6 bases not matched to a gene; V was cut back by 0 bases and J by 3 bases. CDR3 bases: TGCGCCAGCAGCTTGGCCCCCCAGGGGGCAACAGATACGCAGTATTTT. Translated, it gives CASSLAPQGATDTQYF.

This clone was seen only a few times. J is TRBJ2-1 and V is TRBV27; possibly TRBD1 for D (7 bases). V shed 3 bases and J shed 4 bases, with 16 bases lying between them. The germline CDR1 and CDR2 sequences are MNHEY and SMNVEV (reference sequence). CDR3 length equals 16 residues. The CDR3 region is CASSFRGAVQYNEQFF. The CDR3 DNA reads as TGTGCCAGCAGTTTCAGGGGGGCAGTACAATACAATGAGCAGTTCTTC.

The CDR3 reads CASSLEPGKGNTIYF. CDR3 coding DNA: TGCGCCAGCAGCTTGGAGCCAGGGAAAGGAAACACCATATATTTT. This chain connects TRBV5-1 to TRBJ1-3, with D perhaps matching TRBD1 (5 bases). The V and J ends lost 0 bases and 4 bases respectively, with 11 bases between them. Per the germline V gene, CDR1 is SGHRS and CDR2 is YFSETQ. The CDR3 is 15 residues long.

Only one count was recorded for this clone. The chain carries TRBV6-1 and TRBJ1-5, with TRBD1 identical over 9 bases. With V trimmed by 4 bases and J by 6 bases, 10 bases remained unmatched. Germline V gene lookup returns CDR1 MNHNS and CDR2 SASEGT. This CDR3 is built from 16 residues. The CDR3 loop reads CASSASGQGKSQPQHF. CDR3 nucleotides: TGTGCCAGCAGTGCGTCGGGACAGGGTAAGAGTCAGCCCCAGCATTTT.

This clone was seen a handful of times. Here the CDR3 reads CAWSVLRARSGANVLTF. CDR3 DNA: TGTGCCTGGAGTGTACTCAGGGCCAGGTCTGGGGCCAACGTCCTGACTTTC. This chain joins TRBV30 and TRBJ2-6, with TRBD1 as a possible D gene (5 bases). Trimming removed 0 bases at V and 1 base at J, with 13 bases between. CDR1 GTSNPN and CDR2 SVGIG come from the germline V gene (reference sequence). The CDR3 sequence is 17 residues long. The complete variable domain, with remaining parts taken from reference TRBV30 and TRBJ2-6, reads SQTIHQWPATLVQPVGSPLSLECTVEGTSNPNLYWYRQAAGRGLQLLFYSVGIGQISSEVPQNLSASRPQDRQFILSSKKLLLSDSGFYLCAWSVLRARSGANVLTFGAGSRLTVL.

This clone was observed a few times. The CDR3 loop is CASSFRQGHTGELFF. CDR3 DNA sequence: TGTGCCAGCAGCTTTAGGCAGGGCCACACCGGGGAGCTGTTTTTT. This chain links TRBV7-3 with TRBJ2-2; tentatively, D is TRBD1 (5 bases). CDR3 length: 15 residues. Trimming removed 3 bases from V and 3 bases from J, with 11 bases in between. Germline CDR1 and CDR2: SGHTA and FQGTGA. Combining the CDR3 with reference TRBV7-3 and TRBJ2-2 gives the whole variable domain GAGVSQTPSNKVTEKGKYVELRCDPISGHTALYWYRQSLGQGPEFLIYFQGTGAADDSGLPNDRFFAVRPEGSVSTLKIQRTERGDSAVYLCASSFRQGHTGELFFGEGSRLTVL.

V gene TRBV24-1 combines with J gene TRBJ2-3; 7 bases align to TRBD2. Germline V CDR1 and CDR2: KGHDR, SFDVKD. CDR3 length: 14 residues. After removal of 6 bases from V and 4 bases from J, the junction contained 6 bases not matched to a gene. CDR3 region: CATSQAGSSDTQYF. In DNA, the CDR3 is TGTGCCACCAGTCAAGCGGGGAGTTCAGATACGCAGTATTTT.

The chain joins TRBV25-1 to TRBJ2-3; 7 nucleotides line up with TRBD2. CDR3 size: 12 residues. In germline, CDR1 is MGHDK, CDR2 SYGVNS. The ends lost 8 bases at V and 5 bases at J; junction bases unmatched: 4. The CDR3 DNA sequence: TGTGCCAGCCCCGGCGGGGGAGATACGCAGTATTTT. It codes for CASPGGGDTQYF.

CDR3 protein: CASSRRGTGNTIYF. The CDR3 DNA reads TGTGCCAGCAGCCGCCGCGGGACTGGAAACACCATATATTTT. The gene calls are TRBV5-6 and TRBJ1-3; D gene unclear. CDR3 length: 14 residues. Trimming cost V 4 bases and J 2 bases, with 10 bases left between them. Germline values: CDR1 SGHDT, CDR2 YYEEEE.

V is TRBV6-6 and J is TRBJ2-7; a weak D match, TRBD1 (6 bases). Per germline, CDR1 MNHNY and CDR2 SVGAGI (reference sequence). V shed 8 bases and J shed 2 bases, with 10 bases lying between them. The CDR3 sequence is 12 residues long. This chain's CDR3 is CASGKGAYEQYF. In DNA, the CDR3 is TGTGCCAGCGGTAAGGGGGCCTACGAGCAGTACTTC.

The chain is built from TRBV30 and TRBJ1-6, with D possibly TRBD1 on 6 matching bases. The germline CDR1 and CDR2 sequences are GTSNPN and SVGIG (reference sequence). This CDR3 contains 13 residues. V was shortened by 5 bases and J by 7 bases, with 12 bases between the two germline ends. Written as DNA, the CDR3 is TGTGCCTGGGGGACAAGGTTGAATTCACCCCTCCACTTT. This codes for CAWGTRLNSPLHF.

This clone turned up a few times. CDR3 sequence (DNA): TGTGCCAGCCCCCCCCGCGGGATTTACACTGAAGCTTTCTTT. Residues: CASPPRGIYTEAFF. J is TRBJ1-1 and V is TRBV28; D remains unclear. Germline V gene sequence: CDR1 MDHEN, CDR2 SYDVKM. The CDR3 loop spans 14 amino acids. Trimming pared 8 bases from V and 3 bases from J, leaving 16 bases between.

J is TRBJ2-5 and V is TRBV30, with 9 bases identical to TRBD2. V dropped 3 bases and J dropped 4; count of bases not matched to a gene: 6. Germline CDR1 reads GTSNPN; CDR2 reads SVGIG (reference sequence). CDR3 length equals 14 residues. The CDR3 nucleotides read TGTGCCTGGAGACCCCGGACTAGCGTAGAGACCCAGTACTTC. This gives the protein CAWRPRTSVETQYF.

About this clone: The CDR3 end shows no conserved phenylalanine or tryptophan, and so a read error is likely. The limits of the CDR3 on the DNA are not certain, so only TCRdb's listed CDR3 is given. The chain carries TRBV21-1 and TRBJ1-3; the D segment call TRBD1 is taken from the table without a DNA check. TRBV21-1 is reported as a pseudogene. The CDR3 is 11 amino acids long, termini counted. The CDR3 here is CASSIGAGQVI.

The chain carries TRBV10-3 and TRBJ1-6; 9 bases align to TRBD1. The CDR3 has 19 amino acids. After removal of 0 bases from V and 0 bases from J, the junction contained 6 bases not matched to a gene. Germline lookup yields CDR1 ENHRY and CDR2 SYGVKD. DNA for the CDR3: TGTGCCATCAGTGAGTCCTCCGGACAGGGGAGCTCCTATAATTCACCCCTCCACTTT. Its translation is CAISESSGQGSSYNSPLHF.

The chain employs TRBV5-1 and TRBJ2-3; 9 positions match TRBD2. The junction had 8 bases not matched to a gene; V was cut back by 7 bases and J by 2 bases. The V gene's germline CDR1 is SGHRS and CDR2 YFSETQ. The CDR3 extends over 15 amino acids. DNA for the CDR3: TGCGCCAGCGGCCCTAGCGGGATACCCACAGATACGCAGTATTTT. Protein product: CASGPSGIPTDTQYF.

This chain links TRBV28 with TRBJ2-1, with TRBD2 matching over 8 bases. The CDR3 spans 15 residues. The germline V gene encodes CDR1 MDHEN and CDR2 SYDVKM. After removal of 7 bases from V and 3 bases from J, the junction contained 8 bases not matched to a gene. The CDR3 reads CASTEPTSDYNEQFF. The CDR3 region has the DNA TGTGCCAGCACCGAGCCGACTAGCGACTACAATGAGCAGTTCTTC.

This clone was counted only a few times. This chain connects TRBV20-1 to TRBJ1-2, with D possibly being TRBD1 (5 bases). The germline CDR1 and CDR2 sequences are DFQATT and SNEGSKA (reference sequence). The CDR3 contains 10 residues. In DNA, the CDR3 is TGCGCGATATCGGGGGATGGCTACACCTTC. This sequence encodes CAISGDGYTF.

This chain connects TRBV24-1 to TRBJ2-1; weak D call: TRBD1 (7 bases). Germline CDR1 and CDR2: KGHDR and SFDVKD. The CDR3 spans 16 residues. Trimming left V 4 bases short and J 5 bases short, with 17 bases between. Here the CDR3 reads CATSETDREANNEQFF. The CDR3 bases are TGTGCCACCAGTGAAACCGACAGGGAGGCCAACAATGAGCAGTTCTTC.

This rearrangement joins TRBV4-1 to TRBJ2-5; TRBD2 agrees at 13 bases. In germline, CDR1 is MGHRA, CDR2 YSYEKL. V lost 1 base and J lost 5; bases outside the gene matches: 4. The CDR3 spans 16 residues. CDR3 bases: TGCGCCAGCAGCCAAGGCGGACTAGCGGGAGTGGAGACCCAGTACTTC. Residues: CASSQGGLAGVETQYF.